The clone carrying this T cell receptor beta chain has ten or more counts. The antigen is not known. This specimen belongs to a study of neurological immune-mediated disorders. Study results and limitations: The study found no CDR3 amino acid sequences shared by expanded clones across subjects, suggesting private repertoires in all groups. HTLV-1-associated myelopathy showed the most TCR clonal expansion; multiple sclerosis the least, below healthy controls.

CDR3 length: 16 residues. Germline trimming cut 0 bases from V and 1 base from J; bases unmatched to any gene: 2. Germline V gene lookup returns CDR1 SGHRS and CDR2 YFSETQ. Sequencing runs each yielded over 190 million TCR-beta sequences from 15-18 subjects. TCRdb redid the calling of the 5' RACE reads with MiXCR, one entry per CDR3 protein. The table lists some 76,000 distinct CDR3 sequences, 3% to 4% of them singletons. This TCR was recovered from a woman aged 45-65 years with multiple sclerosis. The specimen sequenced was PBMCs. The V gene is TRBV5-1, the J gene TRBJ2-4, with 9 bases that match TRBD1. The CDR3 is CASSLGDRVAKNIQYF. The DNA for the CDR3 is TGCGCCAGCAGCTTGGGGGACAGGGTGGCCAAAAACATTCAGTACTTC. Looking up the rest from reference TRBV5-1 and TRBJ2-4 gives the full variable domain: KAGVTQTPRYLIKTRGQQVTLSCSPISGHRSVSWYQQTPGQGLQFLFEYFSETQRNKGNFPGRFSGRQFSNSRSEMNVSTLELGDSALYLCASSLGDRVAKNIQYFGAGTRLSVL.